This passage covers 26 T cell receptor beta chains from one sample sequenced in a study of neurological immune-mediated disorders. Using its own MiXCR run on the 5' RACE reads, TCRdb lists one record per CDR3 protein. The data hold around 60,000 distinct CDR3 sequences, with about 3.7% observed a single time. Sequencing used PBMCs. Source of these receptors: a woman aged 55-70 years with multiple sclerosis.

There are many counts of this clonotype. The chain combines TRBV20-1 with TRBJ2-1; TRBD1 might be the D (6 bases). Trimming pared 2 bases from V and 5 bases from J, leaving 16 bases between. CDR1 DFQATT and CDR2 SNEGSKA come from the germline V gene (reference sequence). The CDR3 length is 15 residues. In DNA, the CDR3 is TGCAGTGCTAGACGCCTTCGAAACAGGGACAATGAGCAGTTCTTC. Protein: CSARRLRNRDNEQFF.

This clonotype showed up many times. The rearrangement uses TRBV12-3 or TRBV12-4 and TRBJ1-2, with 7 bases identical to TRBD1. After removal of 3 bases from V and 6 bases from J, the junction contained 7 bases not matched to a gene. This CDR3 contains 14 residues. The chain's CDR3 is CASSFARGPNGYTF. The CDR3 DNA reads as TGTGCCAGCAGTTTTGCGAGGGGGCCGAATGGCTACACCTTC.

At least ten counts were recorded for this clonotype. The chain recombines TRBV20-1 with TRBJ2-2; either TRBD1 or TRBD2 may supply D (5 bases each). Looked up from germline, CDR1 is DFQATT and CDR2 is SNEGSKA (reference sequence). Trimming shortened V by 6 bases and J by 3 bases, and 11 bases separated the two germline ends. The CDR3 spans 13 residues. Here the CDR3 DNA reads TGCAGTGCCCGGGACGGAGACACCGGGGAGCTGTTTTTT. This translates into CSARDGDTGELFF.

This clonotype was seen repeatedly, ten times or more. The chain recombines TRBV7-9 with TRBJ1-2; D is unresolved. CDR1 is SEHNR and CDR2 is FQNEAQ in the germline V gene (reference sequence). The CDR3 has 14 amino acids. Deletions cut 5 bases from V and 6 bases from J, with 16 bases between. For the CDR3, the DNA is TGTGCCAGCAGCCCGACTGGGATAAAGGATGGCTACACCTTC. It encodes CASSPTGIKDGYTF.

Remarks on this clonotype: This CDR3 is missing its conserved last phenylalanine or tryptophan, likely due to a read error. This chain joins TRBV7-9 and TRBJ2-7, with 12 bases matching TRBD2. The DNA end is a closer match to TRBJ2-4, so the J assignment may be wrong. In germline, CDR1 is SEHNR, CDR2 FQNEAQ (reference sequence). The CDR3 loop spans 17 amino acids. The CDR3 protein is CASSLALAGGVKNIQYN. For the CDR3, the DNA is TGTGCCAGCAGCTTGGCTCTAGCGGGAGGGGTCAAAAACATTCAGTACAAC.

This clonotype was observed many times. The chain recombines TRBV5-1 with TRBJ1-2, with D unresolved. CDR1 is SGHRS, CDR2 YFSETQ, per germline. V dropped 0 bases and J dropped 2 bases, with 8 bases sitting between them. CDR3 size: 14 residues. CDR3 DNA: TGCGCCAGCAGCTTGGAATCTGTAAACTATGGCTACACCTTC. Encoded protein: CASSLESVNYGYTF.

The table lists this clonotype with many counts. V usage is TRBV5-1 and J usage is TRBJ1-1; a weak D match, TRBD1 (6 bases). Trimming took 0 bases from V and 11 from J, leaving 14 bases between them. This CDR3 contains 13 residues. The germline V gene has CDR1 SGHRS and CDR2 YFSETQ. The CDR3 reads CASSLDVGGAAFF. In nucleotides, the CDR3 is TGCGCCAGCAGCTTGGATGTTGGGGGGGCGGCTTTCTTT. The full variable domain, its missing parts supplied by reference TRBV5-1 and TRBJ1-1, is KAGVTQTPRYLIKTRGQQVTLSCSPISGHRSVSWYQQTPGQGLQFLFEYFSETQRNKGNFPGRFSGRQFSNSRSEMNVSTLELGDSALYLCASSLDVGGAAFFGQGTRLTVV.

In its sample, this clonotype was seen many times. The rearrangement joins TRBV7-2 to TRBJ2-2; the D gene is possibly TRBD1 (5 bases). Germline V gene sequence: CDR1 SGHTA, CDR2 FQGNSA. V lost 6 bases, J lost 5 bases, and 10 bases lay in between. There are 13 residues in the CDR3. The CDR3, as DNA: TGTGCCAGCAGGGGGCTAGGGACCGGGGAGCTGTTTTTT. This sequence encodes CASRGLGTGELFF.

About this clonotype: One base away lies a much larger clone, so this may be a sequencing read error. The gene calls are TRBV5-1 and TRBJ1-1, with a tentative D call TRBD1 (6 bases). The CDR3 is 12 amino acids. Germline-derived CDR1 and CDR2 are SGHRS and YFSETQ. CDR3 DNA: TGCGACAGCAGCTTAGGGACAAGCGAAGCTTTCTTT. Protein sequence: CDSSLGTSEAFF.

This clonotype was seen at least ten times. CDR3 coding DNA: TGCGCCAGCAGCCAAGATTTGAGGCCCTATGGCTACACCTTC. This sequence encodes CASSQDLRPYGYTF. V usage is TRBV4-1 and J usage is TRBJ1-2; D is uncertain. This CDR3 is built from 14 residues. CDR1 is MGHRA and CDR2 is YSYEKL in the germline V gene. The V and J ends lost 0 bases and 4 bases respectively, with 9 bases between them.

This clonotype appeared many times. The genes are TRBV12-3 or TRBV12-4 and TRBJ2-6, with D hard to call. The V gene lost 8 bases and the J gene lost 4 bases, with 3 bases spanning the gap. CDR3 length equals 11 residues. CDR3: CASGGANVLTF. CDR3 nucleotide sequence: TGTGCCAGCGGGGGGGCCAACGTCCTGACTTTC.

This clonotype was recorded at least ten times. The genes are TRBV7-3 and TRBJ2-6; no definite D call. Germline lookup yields CDR1 SGHTA and CDR2 FQGTGA. Between the trimmed V and J ends, which lost 0 bases and 0 bases, there was a span of 6 bases. The CDR3 is 16 residues long. The CDR3 nucleotides read TGTGCCAGCAGCTTAACAACGTCCTCTGGGGCCAACGTCCTGACTTTC. Its translation is CASSLTTSSGANVLTF.

Ten or more counts support this clonotype. V usage is TRBV2 and J usage is TRBJ2-5; a weak D match, TRBD1 (6 bases). Germline CDR1 reads SNHLY; CDR2 reads FYNNEI. This CDR3 has 11 amino acids. Trimming cost V 8 bases and J 5 bases, with 9 bases left between them. CDR3 sequence: CASGGWETQYF. The DNA for the CDR3 is TGTGCCAGCGGGGGCTGGGAGACCCAGTACTTC.

This clonotype was detected ten times or more. This rearrangement joins TRBV12-3 or TRBV12-4 to TRBJ1-6; no reliable D call. This CDR3 region has 15 residues. V lost 1 base to trimming and J lost 9 bases, with 13 bases between them. CDR3 region: CASSLGGTWGSPLHF. Written as DNA, the CDR3 is TGTGCCAGCAGTTTAGGGGGAACCTGGGGTTCACCCCTCCACTTT.

This clonotype was counted many times. The gene calls are TRBV3-1 and TRBJ1-1, with D hard to call. The germline V and J ends were trimmed by 3 bases and 8 bases, with 7 bases remaining between them. The CDR3 extends over 11 amino acids. Germline CDR1 is LGHDT and CDR2 is YNNKEL (reference sequence). CDR3 coding DNA: TGTGCCAGCAGCCACGATGGCGAAGCTTTCTTT. Its protein product is CASSHDGEAFF.

This clonotype has ten or more counts. V and J are TRBV10-3 and TRBJ2-1, with 7 bases that match TRBD1. The CDR3 covers 16 residues. Germline V gene lookup returns CDR1 ENHRY and CDR2 SYGVKD. V shed 3 bases, J shed 9 bases, and the junction held 14 bases outside the gene matches. This CDR3 reads CAISDRDRGLNGEQFF. The CDR3 bases are TGTGCCATCAGTGATCGGGATAGGGGGCTAAATGGTGAGCAGTTCTTC.

At least ten counts were recorded for this clonotype. V and J are TRBV10-3 and TRBJ2-3, with D maybe TRBD1 (5 bases). This CDR3 has 14 residues. Per the germline V gene, CDR1 is ENHRY and CDR2 is SYGVKD. Between the trimmed V and J ends, which lost 1 base and 10 bases, there was a span of 15 bases. The CDR3 coding sequence is TGTGCCATCAGTGAGTTAACGCAGGGCCCAGCGCAGTATTTT. As protein: CAISELTQGPAQYF.

This clonotype was counted ten times or more. V and J are TRBV7-2 and TRBJ2-1, with 11 bases identical to TRBD2. V gave up 1 base and J gave up 16 bases; unmatched junction bases: 9. Germline assignment: CDR1 SGHTA and CDR2 FQGNSA. This CDR3 comprises 14 residues. CDR3 sequence: CASSLEVAGGPCFF. The CDR3 bases are TGTGCCAGCAGCTTAGAGGTAGCGGGGGGGCCGTGTTTCTTC.

This clonotype occurred many times. The chain recombines TRBV5-1 with TRBJ2-3, with D possibly called TRBD1 or TRBD2 (5 bases each). The V end was cut by 3 bases, the J end by 0 bases, with 11 bases between. Germline V gene data show CDR1 as SGHRS and CDR2 as YFSETQ. This CDR3 contains 15 residues. The CDR3 region is CASSWDGDSTDTQYF. The CDR3 DNA reads as TGCGCCAGCAGCTGGGACGGGGATAGCACAGATACGCAGTATTTT.

This clonotype was seen at least ten times. The V gene is TRBV20-1, the J gene TRBJ2-6, with D possibly TRBD1 on 5 matching bases. V was shortened by 3 bases and J by 0 bases, with 12 bases between the two germline ends. This CDR3 spans 16 amino acids. Looked up from germline, CDR1 is DFQATT and CDR2 is SNEGSKA (reference sequence). Written as DNA, the CDR3 is TGCAGTGCTAGCGACCCCAGGGTCTCTGGGGCCAACGTCCTGACTTTC. Amino acids: CSASDPRVSGANVLTF.

This clonotype was counted many times. This chain uses TRBV27 with TRBJ2-4, with D maybe TRBD1 (6 bases). Germline-derived CDR1 and CDR2 are MNHEY and SMNVEV (reference sequence). This CDR3 is 16 amino acids long. V lost 3 bases and J lost 9, with 21 bases in between. As DNA, the CDR3 is TGTGCCAGCAGTTTGACAGGCGCCTTGCCAAGGGGCATTCAGTACTTC. This translates into CASSLTGALPRGIQYF.

In this sample, this clonotype turned up many times. The rearrangement joins TRBV4-3 to TRBJ2-7, with D possibly matching TRBD2 (6 bases). CDR3 size: 16 residues. From germline, CDR1 is LGHNA and CDR2 YSLEER. V was cut by 0 bases and J by 3 bases, with 15 bases left in between. CDR3 DNA sequence: TGCGCCAGCAGCCAAGATCGAAAACAGGAGGGCTACGAGCAGTACTTC. Translated, it gives CASSQDRKQEGYEQYF.

This clonotype was found many times. J is TRBJ2-5 and V is TRBV29-1, with 7 bases identical to TRBD2. V gave up 3 bases and J gave up 5 bases; unmatched junction bases: 3. This CDR3 spans 12 amino acids. Per germline, CDR1 SQVTM and CDR2 ANQGSEA. CDR3 nucleotides: TGCAGCGTTGAGGGGGGGACCGAGACCCAGTACTTC. It encodes CSVEGGTETQYF.

The sample holds many counts of this clonotype. The gene calls are TRBV9 and TRBJ2-5, with D perhaps TRBD1 or TRBD2 (5 bases each). This CDR3 is 15 amino acids long. Germline-derived CDR1 and CDR2 are SGDLS and YYNGEE. V lost 4 bases and J lost 7, with 20 bases in between. The CDR3 reads CASSRSPGTRVTQYF. The CDR3 region has the DNA TGTGCCAGCAGCCGCAGCCCCGGGACCCGGGTGACCCAGTACTTC.

This clonotype was recorded at least ten times. The chain uses TRBV6-5 and TRBJ1-1; D may be TRBD1 (5 bases). This CDR3 has 13 residues. Trimming cost V 3 bases and J 5 bases, with 10 bases left between them. In germline, CDR1 is MNHEY, CDR2 SVGAGI. CDR3 DNA: TGTGCCAGCAGTTATCTACGGGGGACTGAAGCTTTCTTT. Its translation is CASSYLRGTEAFF.

This clonotype showed up many times. This sequence joins TRBV5-1 and TRBJ2-5, with D possibly being TRBD1 (5 bases). The V and J ends lost 5 bases and 5 bases respectively, with 19 bases between them. Looked up from germline, CDR1 is SGHRS and CDR2 is YFSETQ. The length of the CDR3 is 15 residues. In DNA form, the CDR3 reads TGCGCCAGCAGTTTAGAGTCCAGGGCACGGGAGACCCAGTACTTC. It translates to CASSLESRARETQYF. The variable domain in full, completed from reference TRBV5-1 and TRBJ2-5, reads KAGVTQTPRYLIKTRGQQVTLSCSPISGHRSVSWYQQTPGQGLQFLFEYFSETQRNKGNFPGRFSGRQFSNSRSEMNVSTLELGDSALYLCASSLESRARETQYFGPGTRLLVL.